This T cell receptor beta chain emerged from a study of CD8 T cells in ankylosing spondylitis. Germline V lookup: CDR1 SGHRS, CDR2 YFSETQ. This CDR3 comprises 16 residues. V lost 4 bases, J lost 0 bases, and 9 bases stayed unmatched. Study observations and caveats: With a CD8+ phenotype, disease-linked clones were relatively rare in peripheral blood. Among TCR beta sequences, a motif of eight highly homologous variants appeared characteristic of ankylosing spondylitis blood.

Preparation of TCR beta libraries was done by quantitative 5'-RACE with molecular barcodes. Each CDR3 protein is one row after TCRdb ran MiXCR on the 5' RACE reads. The sample comprises about 390,000 distinct CDR3 sequences, about a fifth of which are singletons, and roughly a sixth rests with the top ten. To note about this clonotype: No antigen is known for it.

This TCR derives from a male donor with ankylosing spondylitis. The V and J genes are TRBV5-1 and TRBJ2-7; TRBD2 agrees at 8 bases. The sample comprised blood, either unsorted or a sorted T cell fraction (not recorded which). CDR3 coding DNA: TGCGCCAGCAGCCCGTTAACTAGCGGATCCTCCTACGAGCAGTACTTC. Amino acid sequence: CASSPLTSGSSYEQYF.